The sequence of this TCR beta chain was determined in a study of cytomegalovirus exposure and HLA in healthy donors. Per germline, CDR1 SGHRS and CDR2 YFSETQ. Trimming shortened V by 4 bases and J by 5 bases, and 13 bases separated the two germline ends. There are 14 residues in the CDR3. In the PCR, 60 Vbeta and 13 Jbeta primers were used. Original processing methods: Later work found 65 million to 90 million unique TCR beta chains, with some 11 million shared. Sequenced by immunoSEQ multiplex PCR; TCRdb stores in-frame clones only, minus some. V and J calls and clone size are as listed in that table; D and trimming were resolved from the DNA. This table has over 150,000 clones, about 80% appearing once. Study findings and constraints: The availability of immune exposure information extended only to CMV serostatus. Some public TCRs appeared in many individuals, while most sequences were rare. V- and J-gene trimming in TCR beta was tied to a missense DCLRE1C variant by an analysis performed later.

Concerning this clone: What it binds is not known.

The sequence came from a woman aged 45 to 65 in good health and CMV-seropositive. V is TRBV5-1 and J is TRBJ2-1, with a weak D call TRBD1 (5 bases). The material sequenced was PBMCs. The CDR3 DNA sequence: TGCGCCAGCAGCCCCCTCCCAGGGAACAATGAGCAGTTCTTC. It is translated as CASSPLPGNNEQFF.